There are many counts of the clone carrying this T cell receptor beta chain. Time point here: newly diagnosed GD, antithyroid drugs for less than 3 months. There was RNA extracted from PBMCs, and the TCR library was made from it. These data come from a study of regulatory T cells in long-lasting Graves disease. Germline V gene lookup returns CDR1 MDHEN and CDR2 SYDVKM. The length of the CDR3 is 16 residues. V shed 6 bases and J shed 0 bases, with 17 bases lying between them. Researchers made TCR beta libraries by using iRepertoire HTBI primers and running Arm-PCR on CDR3 regions. MiXCR was run by TCRdb on the multiplex PCR reads, yielding one entry per CDR3 protein. The sample records 360,000 or so distinct CDR3 sequences, about 12% being singletons. These data are also associated with another study on T cells in Graves' hyperthyroidism and ophthalmopathy.

The specimen comprised peripheral blood mononuclear cells (PBMCs), sampled at new diagnosis, from a patient treated with antithyroid drugs. The sequence was collected from a woman younger than 35 with Graves disease. This sequence joins TRBV28 and TRBJ1-1, with D possibly being TRBD1 (5 bases). This chain's CDR3 is CASSHTGGSMNTEAFF. DNA for the CDR3: TGTGCCAGCAGCCACACTGGGGGGAGCATGAACACTGAAGCTTTCTTT. Complete variable domain (other parts from reference TRBV28 and TRBJ1-1): DVKVTQSSRYLVKRTGEKVFLECVQDMDHENMFWYRQDPGLGLRLIYFSYDVKMKEKGDIPEGYSVSREKKERFSLILESASTNQTSMYLCASSHTGGSMNTEAFFGQGTRLTVV.